The rows below give T cell receptor beta chains drawn from one sample of a study of T cell repertoires in aging, cancer and after chemotherapy. TCRdb reprocessed the multiplex PCR reads via MiXCR and lists one record per CDR3 protein. The table includes about 13,000 distinct CDR3 sequences, roughly 28% detected once. The material sequenced was blood. The receptor set was obtained from a human donor in good health. Each CDR3 is given with its conserved first and last residue. The D gene is left open where the match is weak. Size is omitted from some rows. Given values are once, few, many or a class for expanded clones.

CDR3: CASSPGTGGAGNSPLHF
DNA: TGTGCCAGCAGCCCCGGGACAGGGGGCGCAGGTAATTCACCCCTCCACTTT
J: TRBJ1-6
V: TRBV12-3/TRBV12-4
size: NA
D: TRBD1

CDR3: CASSGTESSYEQYF
DNA: TGTGCCAGCAGCGGGACGGAAAGCTCCTACGAGCAGTACTTC
J: TRBJ2-7
V: TRBV11-2
size: NA
D: NA

CDR3: CSAAQETQYF
DNA: TGCAGTGCTGCTCAAGAGACCCAGTACTTC
J: TRBJ2-5
V: TRBV20-1
size: NA
D: NA

CDR3: CSAKTSGGAGYEQYF
DNA: TGCAGTGCCAAGACTAGCGGGGGAGCGGGGTACGAGCAGTACTTC
J: TRBJ2-7
V: TRBV20-1
size: NA
D: TRBD2

CDR3: CASSLTGVVSNYGYTF
DNA: TGTGCCAGCAGCCTTACAGGGGTCGTATCTAACTATGGCTACACCTTC
J: TRBJ1-2
V: TRBV6-5
size: few
D: TRBD1

CDR3: CASSSTGDRELFF
DNA: TGTGCCAGCAGTTCCACTGGGGACCGGGAGCTGTTTTTT
J: TRBJ2-2
V: TRBV5-4
size: NA
D: NA

CDR3: CASSQDRVTGGQETQYF
DNA: TGCGCCAGCAGCCAAGATCGCGTGACAGGGGGCCAAGAGACCCAGTACTTC
J: TRBJ2-5
V: TRBV4-3
size: few
D: TRBD1

CDR3: CASSLGPTSTDTQYF
DNA: TGTGCCAGCAGCTTGGGGCCCACTAGCACAGATACGCAGTATTTT
J: TRBJ2-3
V: TRBV5-4
size: NA
D: NA

CDR3: CASSLRTGGQDTEAFF
DNA: TGTGCCAGCAGCTTGCGGACAGGGGGCCAGGACACTGAAGCTTTCTTT
J: TRBJ1-1
V: TRBV5-6
size: NA
D: TRBD1

CDR3: CAISEGRPGYTF
DNA: TGTGCCATCAGTGAGGGTAGGCCAGGCTACACCTTC
J: TRBJ1-2
V: TRBV10-3
size: medium-sized
D: NA

CDR3: CASSSLAGGPRSTDTQYF
DNA: TGTGCCAGCAGTTCACTAGCGGGGGGGCCAAGGAGCACAGATACGCAGTATTTT
J: TRBJ2-3
V: TRBV28
size: NA
D: TRBD2

CDR3: CASSLAGKPDEQYF
DNA: TGCGCCAGCAGCTTGGCGGGGAAGCCGGACGAGCAGTACTTC
J: TRBJ2-7
V: TRBV5-1
size: NA
D: NA

CDR3: CASSDPDAFYGYTF
DNA: TGTGCCAGTTCCGACCCGGACGCCTTCTATGGCTACACCTTC
J: TRBJ1-2
V: TRBV18
size: few
D: NA

CDR3: CASSYGGSGNTIYF
DNA: TGTGCCAGCAGTTACGGAGGGTCAGGAAACACCATATATTTT
J: TRBJ1-3
V: TRBV6-5
size: medium-sized
D: NA

CDR3: CAWRTGASEKLFF
DNA: TGTGCCTGGCGGACGGGGGCAAGTGAAAAACTGTTTTTT
J: TRBJ1-4
V: TRBV30
size: medium-sized
D: NA

CDR3: CASSPGHSSYNSPLHF
DNA: TGTGCCAGCAGCCCGGGACATAGCTCCTATAATTCACCCCTCCACTTT
J: TRBJ1-6
V: TRBV5-4
size: few
D: NA

CDR3: CASSLGGTQNTEAFF
DNA: TGCGCCAGCAGCTTGGGTGGGACACAGAACACTGAAGCTTTCTTT
J: TRBJ1-1
V: TRBV5-1
size: NA
D: NA

CDR3: CSARDPSRGGLVEQFF
DNA: TGCAGTGCTAGAGATCCCAGTCGGGGGGGGCTAGTTGAGCAGTTCTTC
J: TRBJ2-1
V: TRBV20-1
size: few
D: TRBD2

CDR3: CASRLAGGGNEQFF
DNA: TGTGCCAGCAGATTAGCGGGGGGAGGAAATGAGCAGTTCTTC
J: TRBJ2-1
V: TRBV6-6
size: NA
D: TRBD2

CDR3: CASSEAQRGADSYNEQFF
DNA: TGTGCCAGCAGTGAAGCGCAGCGGGGGGCCGACTCCTACAATGAGCAGTTCTTC
J: TRBJ2-1
V: TRBV6-1
size: NA
D: TRBD2

CDR3: CASTLGGTPIRYNEQFF
DNA: TGTGCCAGCACCCTAGGGGGGACACCAATTCGATACAATGAGCAGTTCTTC
J: TRBJ2-1
V: TRBV5-4
size: NA
D: NA

CDR3: CASSIRSGLSPLHF
DNA: TGTGCCAGTAGTATTCGTTCCGGCCTTTCACCCCTCCACTTT
J: TRBJ1-6
V: TRBV19
size: medium-sized
D: NA